This TCR beta chain was found in a study of CD4 and CD8 cells across lung adenocarcinoma regions. The germline V gene encodes CDR1 WNHNN and CDR2 SYGVQD (reference sequence). J was trimmed by 13 bases and V by 6 bases; bases with no gene match: 17. The CDR3 has 15 amino acids. TCRdb redid the calling of the PCR reads with MiXCR, one entry per CDR3 protein. The sample yields thousands of distinct CDR3 sequences, just under 60% seen once. The patients had localized lung adenocarcinoma, a non-small cell subtype. This chain joins TRBV10-1 and TRBJ2-4; 8 bases fit TRBD2. The sequence was collected from a male donor with lung adenocarcinoma. The CD4 and CD8 labels of this study may be unreliable. Sequencing was carried out using CD4+ T cells from the center of a lung tumor. The CDR3 protein is CASRPGLGSTDTQYF. CDR3 coding DNA: TGCGCCAGCAGACCGGGACTAGGATCCACAGACACGCAGTACTTC.